The clone carrying this T cell receptor (beta chain) was counted only a few times. The data derive from a study of metastatic and nonmetastatic thyroid tumors. Patients had received no treatment of any kind before thyroid surgery. MiXCR was used by TCRdb to re-call the PCR reads. Of tens of thousands of clones listed, approximately 20% are singletons. The CDR3 totals 14 residues. Germline loops: CDR1 MRHNA, CDR2 SNTAGT. V dropped 2 bases and J dropped 8 bases, with 13 bases sitting between them. Sequences were obtained from blood. The sequence was obtained from a female donor with papillary thyroid cancer or a benign thyroid nodule (not recorded which). Some clones in this sample may be carry-over from other donors' samples. The chain couples TRBV6-4 to TRBJ2-1; D perhaps matches TRBD2 (6 bases). The CDR3 sequence: CASSDMARGYEQFF. The CDR3 nucleotides are TGTGCCAGCAGTGACATGGCACGGGGGTATGAGCAGTTCTTC.